These 12 T cell receptor beta chains came from one sample sequenced in a study of blood T cell repertoires in COVID-19. Data came from immunoSEQ multiplex PCR; TCRdb stores just in-frame clones and leaves some out. The sample has 250,000 to 300,000 clones, around 88% seen once; the top ten hold around 12%. The sequenced sample was peripheral blood. The origin of the receptors is a woman between 70 and 85 years old with COVID-19, enrolled during active disease.

The chain recombines TRBV2 with TRBJ2-5, with 10 positions matching TRBD2. The CDR3 is made up of 14 amino acids. V lost 8 bases and J lost 5; bases outside the gene matches: 8. CDR1 and CDR2 from the germline V gene are SNHLY and FYNNEI. This chain's CDR3 is CASEAGGRVETQYF. The CDR3 DNA is TGTGCCAGCGAAGCGGGGGGGCGAGTGGAGACCCAGTACTTC.

This sequence joins TRBV4-3 and TRBJ1-2, with D maybe TRBD1 (6 bases). V lost 0 bases, J lost 0 bases, and 11 bases lay in between. Germline CDR1 LGHNA, CDR2 YSLEER. The length of the CDR3 is 16 residues. CDR3 sequence reads: CASSQDNWGPNYGYTF. Here the CDR3 DNA reads TGCGCCAGCAGCCAAGATAACTGGGGGCCTAACTATGGCTACACCTTC.

The J gene is TRBJ2-6, the V gene TRBV19, with D possibly matching TRBD1 (6 bases). V was shortened by 5 bases and J by 2 bases, with 10 bases between the two germline ends. The CDR3 consists of 15 residues. Germline V gene sequence: CDR1 LNHDA, CDR2 SQIVND (reference sequence). Here the CDR3 DNA reads TGTGCCAGTAGTCTTGGACAGCCTGGGGCCAACGTCCTGACTTTC. Amino acids: CASSLGQPGANVLTF.

This clone was counted a single time. The CDR3 DNA sequence: TGTGCCAGTAGTTCCGAGGGGAGGGTCGAGCAGTACTTC. It codes for CASSSEGRVEQYF. This sequence joins TRBV19 and TRBJ2-7, with 7 bases matching TRBD2. The V segment lost 5 bases and the J segment 6 bases; nucleotides outside the gene matches: 7. The germline V gene encodes CDR1 LNHDA and CDR2 SQIVND (reference sequence). CDR3 size: 13 residues.

The rearrangement joins TRBV5-1 to TRBJ1-1; tentatively, D is TRBD1 (5 bases). CDR1 SGHRS and CDR2 YFSETQ come from the germline V gene. The CDR3 sequence is 14 residues long. V lost 2 bases, J lost 1 base, and 9 bases lay in between. Here the CDR3 DNA reads TGCGCCAGCAGCTTCAAGGGGCCGAACACTGAAGCTTTCTTT. This translates into CASSFKGPNTEAFF. The full variable domain, in which reference TRBV5-1 and TRBJ1-1 provide the parts outside the CDR3, is KAGVTQTPRYLIKTRGQQVTLSCSPISGHRSVSWYQQTPGQGLQFLFEYFSETQRNKGNFPGRFSGRQFSNSRSEMNVSTLELGDSALYLCASSFKGPNTEAFFGQGTRLTVV.

CDR3 nucleotide sequence: TGTGCCAGCAGGGAAAGGACAGGGGTCGCGTTCTACGAGCAGTACTTC. Amino acid sequence: CASRERTGVAFYEQYF. V usage is TRBV6-1 and J usage is TRBJ2-7, with TRBD1 matching over 9 bases. The V gene end was trimmed by 6 bases and the J gene end by 3 bases; junction bases not matched to a gene: 12. Germline V gene data show CDR1 as MNHNS and CDR2 as SASEGT. This CDR3 has 16 amino acids.

V gene TRBV6-5 combines with J gene TRBJ2-1; the match to TRBD2 covers 8 bases. The germline gives CDR1 MNHEY, CDR2 SVGAGI. The CDR3 length is 15 residues. J was trimmed by 4 bases and V by 3 bases; bases with no gene match: 5. CDR3 bases: TGTGCCAGCAGTTATTCAGCGGGGGTATACAATGAGCAGTTCTTC. Its translation is CASSYSAGVYNEQFF.

J is TRBJ2-2 and V is TRBV10-1; D gene ambiguous. V lost 0 bases to trimming and J lost 3 bases, with 5 bases between them. In germline, CDR1 is WNHNN, CDR2 SYGVQD (reference sequence). There are 14 residues in the CDR3. The CDR3 DNA follows: TGCGCCAGCAGTGAGTCGAGGTACACCGGGGAGCTGTTTTTT. This translates into CASSESRYTGELFF.

The chain employs TRBV24-1 and TRBJ1-2; 8 nucleotides align to TRBD1. This CDR3 has 14 residues. Germline CDR1 KGHDR, CDR2 SFDVKD. The V segment lost 4 bases and the J segment 5 bases; nucleotides outside the gene matches: 5. As DNA, the CDR3 is TGTGCCACCAGTGACCCGGGACAGGAGTATGGCTACACCTTC. Protein sequence: CATSDPGQEYGYTF.

The rearrangement links TRBV6-5 to TRBJ2-1; 7 positions agree with TRBD1. Germline-derived CDR1 and CDR2 are MNHEY and SVGAGI. V lost 6 bases, J lost 2 bases, and 4 bases stayed unmatched. The CDR3 has 14 amino acids. The CDR3 is CASRGQATYNEQFF. DNA for the CDR3: TGTGCCAGCAGAGGACAGGCGACCTACAATGAGCAGTTCTTC.

The chain employs TRBV6-2 or TRBV6-3 and TRBJ2-1; TRBD2 agrees at 11 bases. Per the germline V gene, CDR1 is MNHEY and CDR2 is SVGEGT. The V segment lost 6 bases and the J segment 5 bases; nucleotides outside the gene matches: 9. The CDR3 is 16 amino acids. The CDR3 bases are TGTGCCAGCAGCCCTCGACTAGCGGGGCCACACAATGAGCAGTTCTTC. Translation gives CASSPRLAGPHNEQFF.

This clone showed up just a few times. This rearrangement joins TRBV27 to TRBJ2-2; TRBD2 is a possible D gene (6 bases). This CDR3 comprises 20 residues. V was cut by 6 bases and J by 4 bases, with 30 bases left in between. CDR1 and CDR2 from the germline V gene are MNHEY and SMNVEV (reference sequence). CDR3 sequence: CASSRWGDGSKLASTGELFF. DNA of the CDR3: TGTGCCAGCAGCCGGTGGGGGGATGGTTCAAAATTGGCGAGCACCGGGGAGCTGTTTTTT.